Below are 28 T cell receptor beta chains sequenced from a single sample in a study of blood T cells in healthy people across ages. A second PCR of roughly 7 to 11 cycles used a sample-barcoded 5' primer and a J-beta primer mix. TCRdb re-called the 5' RACE reads through MiXCR, storing one row per CDR3 protein. The sample includes about 1.4 million distinct CDR3 sequences, around 55% of them seen just once. The specimen was blood. Receptor source: a man aged 18-30 years in good health.

V and J are TRBV4-1 and TRBJ1-2; no definite D call. Germline V gives CDR1 MGHRA, CDR2 YSYEKL. Trimming removed 0 bases at V and 8 bases at J, with 13 bases between. The CDR3 consists of 14 residues. DNA for the CDR3: TGCGCCAGCAGCCAAGATCCGAGACTCGAGGGCTACACCTTC. Its protein is CASSQDPRLEGYTF.

The CDR3 sequence: CASSHAPYRGSSYEQYF. CDR3 DNA: TGTGCCAGCAGCCACGCCCCCTACAGGGGGTCTTCCTACGAGCAGTACTTC. This chain links TRBV14 with TRBJ2-7, with 8 nucleotides matching TRBD1. The CDR3 covers 17 residues. Germline trimming cut 3 bases from V and 1 base from J; bases unmatched to any gene: 11. Per the germline V gene, CDR1 is SGHDN and CDR2 is FVKESK.

This clonotype was recorded only once. The chain employs TRBV3-1 and TRBJ2-1; 9 nucleotides align to TRBD1. Germline V CDR1 and CDR2: LGHDT, YNNKEL (reference sequence). V gave up 2 bases and J gave up 5 bases; unmatched junction bases: 7. This CDR3 has 16 amino acids. The CDR3 loop reads CASSQQGQGAHNEQFF. The CDR3 DNA reads TGTGCCAGCAGCCAACAGGGACAGGGCGCGCACAATGAGCAGTTCTTC.

The rearrangement links TRBV6-2 or TRBV6-3 to TRBJ1-1, with a possible D match to TRBD1 (5 bases). The germline V gene has CDR1 MNHEY and CDR2 SVGEGT. This CDR3 has 12 amino acids. Trimming stripped 5 bases from V and 8 bases from J, with 12 bases between. The CDR3 region has the DNA TGTGCCAGCAGTAAAGGGACGTTCGAAGCTTTCTTT. Amino acid sequence: CASSKGTFEAFF.

The rearrangement links TRBV6-1 to TRBJ2-6, with D maybe TRBD2 (5 bases). The germline V and J ends were trimmed by 5 bases and 0 bases, with 14 bases remaining between them. The CDR3 runs 17 residues. Germline-derived CDR1 and CDR2 are MNHNS and SASEGT. The CDR3 loop reads CASSQGRGSSGANVLTF. CDR3 nucleotides: TGTGCCAGCAGTCAAGGACGGGGATCCTCTGGGGCCAACGTCCTGACTTTC.

The chain uses TRBV10-3 and TRBJ2-4; 7 positions match TRBD2. CDR1 is ENHRY, CDR2 SYGVKD, per germline. The CDR3 loop spans 10 amino acids. V gave up 8 bases and J gave up 13 bases; unmatched junction bases: 5. CDR3 region: CAIGSREQYF. DNA of the CDR3: TGTGCCATCGGGTCGCGGGAGCAGTACTTC.

The V gene is TRBV6-6, the J gene TRBJ1-4, with D maybe TRBD1 (5 bases). Germline V CDR1 and CDR2: MNHNY, SVGAGI (reference sequence). The CDR3 sequence is 15 residues long. The germline V and J ends were trimmed by 8 bases and 1 base, with 14 bases remaining between them. For the CDR3, the DNA is TGTGCCAGCCCCCACCTAGGGGTAACTAATGAAAAACTGTTTTTT. Its protein is CASPHLGVTNEKLFF.

This clonotype appeared a few times. This chain joins TRBV4-3 and TRBJ2-7; D might be TRBD1 or TRBD2, each matching 5 bases. Germline values: CDR1 LGHNA, CDR2 YSLEER. V lost 1 base and J 3 bases, leaving 10 bases between the germline ends. The CDR3 consists of 14 residues. The CDR3 DNA reads TGCGCCAGCAGCCAAGGATGGGGGAACTACGAGCAGTACTTC. Its translation: CASSQGWGNYEQYF.

The V and J genes are TRBV2 and TRBJ2-7; D gene uncertain. Germline V gene data show CDR1 as SNHLY and CDR2 as FYNNEI. The CDR3 runs 16 residues. V lost 1 base and J 0 bases, leaving 13 bases between the germline ends. CDR3 coding DNA: TGTGCCAGCAGTGAAGGAGCGCTCCTAGTCTCCTACGAGCAGTACTTC. Amino acids: CASSEGALLVSYEQYF. The full variable domain, in which reference TRBV2 and TRBJ2-7 provide the parts outside the CDR3, is EPEVTQTPSHQVTQMGQEVILRCVPISNHLYFYWYRQILGQKVEFLVSFYNNEISEKSEIFDDQFSVERPDGSNFTLKIRSTKLEDSAMYFCASSEGALLVSYEQYFGPGTRLTVT.

A few counts support this clonotype. The rearrangement joins TRBV20-1 to TRBJ2-7, with 7 bases matching TRBD2. CDR3 size: 15 residues. V dropped 1 base and J dropped 2; count of bases not matched to a gene: 8. CDR1 DFQATT and CDR2 SNEGSKA come from the germline V gene (reference sequence). As DNA, the CDR3 is TGCAGTGCTAGAGTAGCTAGCGGAGGCACCTACGAGCAGTACTTC. It encodes CSARVASGGTYEQYF.

There are a few counts of this clonotype. The chain joins TRBV6-1 to TRBJ2-3, with 13 positions matching TRBD2. V lost 6 bases, J lost 4 bases, and 16 bases stayed unmatched. Germline assignment: CDR1 MNHNS and CDR2 SASEGT. CDR3 size: 19 residues. For the CDR3, the DNA is TGTGCCAGCAGCCCTGAGCATCCTCGGACTAGCGGGAGTGCAGATACGCAGTATTTT. Translation: CASSPEHPRTSGSADTQYF.

The genes are TRBV7-2 and TRBJ2-3; TRBD2 matches 13 bases. Germline assignment: CDR1 SGHTA and CDR2 FQGNSA. The V segment lost 2 bases and the J segment 0 bases; nucleotides outside the gene matches: 11. The length of the CDR3 is 20 residues. The CDR3 spells CASSLLRRLAGGRSTDTQYF. For the CDR3, the DNA is TGTGCCAGCAGCTTACTAAGAAGACTAGCGGGGGGACGGAGCACAGATACGCAGTATTTT.

V is TRBV18 and J is TRBJ2-7; D may be TRBD2 (8 bases). Trimming pared 3 bases from V and 7 bases from J, leaving 22 bases between. The CDR3 contains 16 residues. From germline, CDR1 is KGHSH and CDR2 LQKENI. Here the CDR3 DNA reads TGTGCCAGCTCACCCAGGGGGGGACTAGAAGAGGGTGAGCAGTACTTC. This translates into CASSPRGGLEEGEQYF.

In DNA, the CDR3 is TGCAGTGCTAGCCCCCGACAGGGGTGGAGCTATGGCTACACCTTC. It encodes CSASPRQGWSYGYTF. The rearrangement joins TRBV20-1 to TRBJ1-2; 8 bases match TRBD1. Germline lookup yields CDR1 DFQATT and CDR2 SNEGSKA (reference sequence). After removal of 3 bases from V and 4 bases from J, the junction contained 10 bases not matched to a gene. This CDR3 has 15 amino acids.

V and J are TRBV20-1 and TRBJ2-3; D remains unclear. The CDR3 sequence is 13 residues long. Deletions cut 1 base from V and 2 bases from J, with 7 bases between. Germline V gene lookup returns CDR1 DFQATT and CDR2 SNEGSKA (reference sequence). The CDR3 loop is CSARGANTDTQYF. The DNA of the CDR3 is TGCAGTGCTAGAGGGGCAAACACAGATACGCAGTATTTT.

DNA of the CDR3: TGCAGTGCTAGAGATAGGAACAATGAGCAGTTCTTC. Protein product: CSARDRNNEQFF. The chain has TRBV20-1 and TRBJ2-1; D is unresolved. V lost 0 bases to trimming and J lost 5 bases, with 5 bases between them. The CDR3 is 12 amino acids. From germline, CDR1 is DFQATT and CDR2 SNEGSKA (reference sequence).

The chain recombines TRBV12-3 or TRBV12-4 with TRBJ1-2, with TRBD1 identical over 7 bases. J lost 7 bases, V lost 10 bases, and 9 bases had no gene match. CDR3 size: 12 residues. CDR3 in DNA: TGTGCCAACGCAGGGGGGGCGAGTGGCTACACCTTC. Protein product: CANAGGASGYTF.

The gene calls are TRBV29-1 and TRBJ1-1; a possible D gene is TRBD1 (5 bases). V shed 5 bases and J shed 6 bases, with 7 bases lying between them. The germline V gene has CDR1 SQVTM and CDR2 ANQGSEA. The CDR3 runs 10 residues. CDR3 in amino acids: CSVWGAEAFF. The DNA of the CDR3 is TGCAGCGTTTGGGGCGCTGAAGCTTTCTTT.

The rearrangement joins TRBV20-1 to TRBJ2-1, with 7 bases matching TRBD1. Trimming cost V 6 bases and J 5 bases; bases outside gene matches: 10. This CDR3 has 14 amino acids. The germline CDR1 and CDR2 sequences are DFQATT and SNEGSKA (reference sequence). The CDR3 nucleotides are TGCAGTGCCTACGGACAGGTTTCCAACAATGAGCAGTTCTTC. Translation gives CSAYGQVSNNEQFF.

The CDR3: CASSLLAENTDTQYF. The CDR3 DNA follows: TGTGCCAGCAGTTTACTAGCGGAGAATACAGATACGCAGTATTTT. V gene TRBV12-3 or TRBV12-4 combines with J gene TRBJ2-3, with TRBD2 identical over 7 bases. This CDR3 comprises 15 residues. Unmatched junction bases numbered 5, after V lost 2 bases and J lost 3 bases.

This clonotype occurred once. The V and J genes are TRBV12-3 or TRBV12-4 and TRBJ1-1; D may be TRBD1 (5 bases). The germline V and J ends were trimmed by 6 bases and 5 bases, with 13 bases remaining between them. This CDR3 comprises 13 residues. This CDR3 reads CASRPRKGTEAFF. The CDR3 nucleotides are TGTGCCAGCAGGCCCCGGAAGGGGACTGAAGCTTTCTTT.

The CDR3 loop reads CASSLGTLLADLYNEQFF. The CDR3 region has the DNA TGCGCCAGCAGCTTGGGTACTTTACTAGCGGACCTATACAATGAGCAGTTCTTC. This rearrangement joins TRBV5-1 to TRBJ2-1, with 8 nucleotides matching TRBD2. V trimming: 0 bases; J trimming: 4 bases; junction bases outside the gene matches: 12. This CDR3 contains 18 residues. Per the germline V gene, CDR1 is SGHRS and CDR2 is YFSETQ.

The DNA of the CDR3 is TGCAGTGCTAGTGGTGTGGGACTAGTGGACCAAGAGACCCAGTACTTC. It yields the protein CSASGVGLVDQETQYF. The J gene is TRBJ2-5, the V gene TRBV20-1, with TRBD2 matching over 8 bases. V shed 3 bases and J 0 bases; nucleotides not matched to a gene: 9. Germline V gene lookup returns CDR1 DFQATT and CDR2 SNEGSKA (reference sequence). The CDR3 runs 16 residues.

This clonotype was detected a few times. V gene TRBV20-1 combines with J gene TRBJ2-4; tentatively, D is TRBD1 (5 bases). Germline CDR1 reads DFQATT; CDR2 reads SNEGSKA (reference sequence). V was pared by 3 bases and J by 1 base, with 7 bases between. The CDR3 is 13 amino acids. The DNA for the CDR3 is TGCAGTGCTAGTCAGGGTGCCAAAAACATTCAGTACTTC. This translates into CSASQGAKNIQYF.

This clonotype was seen only a few times. The V call is TRBV4-1, the J call TRBJ2-1; TRBD2 aligns across 7 bases. With 0 bases clipped from V and 0 bases from J, the junction kept 5 bases outside the gene matches. This CDR3 has 17 amino acids. Germline lookup yields CDR1 MGHRA and CDR2 YSYEKL. CDR3: CASSQEWRESSYNEQFF. DNA of the CDR3: TGCGCCAGCAGCCAAGAGTGGCGGGAGAGCTCCTACAATGAGCAGTTCTTC.

The rearrangement joins TRBV6-1 to TRBJ1-4, with D uncertain. CDR3 length equals 15 residues. The germline gives CDR1 MNHNS, CDR2 SASEGT. Trimming stripped 2 bases from V and 0 bases from J, with 7 bases between. CDR3 nucleotides: TGTGCCAGCAGTGAATGGGTTGCAACTAATGAAAAACTGTTTTTT. This encodes CASSEWVATNEKLFF.

The chain recombines TRBV7-9 with TRBJ2-7; 7 bases map to TRBD1. CDR3 length equals 13 residues. V shed 5 bases and J 5 bases; nucleotides not matched to a gene: 6. CDR1 and CDR2 from the germline V gene are SEHNR and FQNEAQ (reference sequence). The CDR3 is CASSRQGSDEQYF. For the CDR3, the DNA is TGTGCCAGCAGCCGACAGGGATCTGACGAGCAGTACTTC.

This sequence joins TRBV2 and TRBJ2-4; the D call may be TRBD1 or TRBD2 (5 bases each). The J call may be mistaken, given a closer DNA end match to TRBJ2-7. This CDR3 is 13 amino acids long. Per germline, CDR1 SNHLY and CDR2 FYNNEI. CDR3 protein: CASKRGENYEQYF. CDR3 nucleotides: TGTGCCAGCAAAAGGGGAGAAAACTACGAGCAGTACTTC.